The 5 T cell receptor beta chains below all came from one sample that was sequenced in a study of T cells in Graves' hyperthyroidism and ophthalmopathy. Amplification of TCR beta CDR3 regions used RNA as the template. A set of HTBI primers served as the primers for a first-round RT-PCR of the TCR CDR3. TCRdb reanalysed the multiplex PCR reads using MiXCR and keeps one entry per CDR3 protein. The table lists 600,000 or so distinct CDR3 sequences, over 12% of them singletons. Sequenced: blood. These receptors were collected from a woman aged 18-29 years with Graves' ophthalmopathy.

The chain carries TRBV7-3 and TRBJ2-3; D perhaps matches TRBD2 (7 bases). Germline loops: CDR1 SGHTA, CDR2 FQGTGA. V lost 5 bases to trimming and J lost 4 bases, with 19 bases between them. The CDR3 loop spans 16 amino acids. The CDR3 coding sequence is TGTGCCAGCAGCCGGAGGGGGGGAAGCGGGCCAGATACGCAGTATTTT. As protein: CASSRRGGSGPDTQYF.

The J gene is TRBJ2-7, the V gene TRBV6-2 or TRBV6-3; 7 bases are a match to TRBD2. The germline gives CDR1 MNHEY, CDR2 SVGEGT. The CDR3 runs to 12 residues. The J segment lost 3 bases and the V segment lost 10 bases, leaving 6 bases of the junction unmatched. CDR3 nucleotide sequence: TGTGCCACCGGGGGGACTGACTACGAGCAGTACTTC. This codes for CATGGTDYEQYF.

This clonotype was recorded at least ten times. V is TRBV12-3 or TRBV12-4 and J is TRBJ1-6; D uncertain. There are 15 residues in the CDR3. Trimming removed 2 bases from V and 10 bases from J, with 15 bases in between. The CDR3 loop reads CASSLPGGRNSPLHF. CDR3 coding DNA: TGTGCCAGCAGTTTACCAGGCGGCAGAAACTCACCCCTCCACTTT.

The CDR3 sequence: CASSPGLVPSYEQYF. In DNA form, the CDR3 reads TGTGCCAGCAGCCCCGGACTAGTCCCCTCCTACGAGCAGTACTTC. The genes are TRBV5-6 and TRBJ2-7, with 7 bases aligning to TRBD2. V lost 4 bases and J lost 0; bases outside the gene matches: 7. Looked up from germline, CDR1 is SGHDT and CDR2 is YYEEEE. The CDR3 totals 15 residues.

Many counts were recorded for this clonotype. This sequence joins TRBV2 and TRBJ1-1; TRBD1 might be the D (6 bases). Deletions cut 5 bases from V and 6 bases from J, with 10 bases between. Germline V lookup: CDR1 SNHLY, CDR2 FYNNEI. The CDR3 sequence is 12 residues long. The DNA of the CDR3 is TGTGCCAGCAGTAACCAGGGGCCTGAAGCTTTCTTT. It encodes CASSNQGPEAFF.